This TCR beta chain is drawn from a study of OX40 agonist ivuxolimab in advanced cancers. Turning to the overall study: The costimulatory receptor OX40 (CD134) was targeted by ivuxolimab, a fully human IgG2 agonistic monoclonal antibody. Intravenous ivuxolimab was administered to patients every 2 weeks at six dose levels: 0.01, 0.1, 0.3, 1.5, 3 and 10 mg/kg. Of the 50 or so patients in dose escalation, around 19 had hepatocellular carcinoma, some 15 had melanoma, 9 had renal cell carcinoma and 9 had head and neck cancer. A male proportion of 82.7% and a mean age of approximately 61 years, ranging from roughly 23 to 79, were recorded for the dose-escalation cohort. Prior anti-PD-1, anti-PD-L1 or anti-CTLA-4 therapy was permitted, and approximately 40% of dose-escalation patients had received checkpoint inhibitors. Partial responses occurred in three dose-escalation patients, of whom one had hepatocellular carcinoma and two had cutaneous melanoma. The point of sequencing TCRbeta in the periphery was to test whether ivuxolimab changed TCR sequence diversity and drove clonal T-cell expansion. The paper covers the monotherapy dose-escalation part of the phase I ivuxolimab trial, which included N ≈ 57 patients.

In regard to this clone: There is no known antigen for this receptor. No quality values exist for individual bases; no much larger clone is one base distant.

Results and caveats for the whole study, not just this receptor: The antigen specificity of the clonally expanded peripheral T cells was not determined. Low levels of normalized T-cell clonal expansion were also seen in some patients who did not respond. After ivuxolimab, expanded clones were on average more numerous among CD8+ T cells than among CD4+ T cells. At doses of 0.1 to 3.0 mg/kg, clonal expansion of both CD4+ and CD8+ blood T cells was observed from baseline to week 6. In the 0.1-3.0 mg/kg groups, partial responders were among the patients with the lowest normalized peripheral clonal expansion, particularly in CD8+ T cells.

The trial excluded patients who had a history of autoimmune disease or who were on systemic immunosuppression. Peripheral blood for TCR sequencing was collected from all dose cohorts at baseline, on cycle 4 day 1, and on cycle 7 day 1. The samples were taken from a phase I, first-in-human, multicenter, open-label dose-escalation trial of ivuxolimab. Adults with locally advanced or metastatic melanoma, renal cell carcinoma, hepatocellular carcinoma or head and neck squamous cell carcinoma were enrolled in the trial. Before TCR sequencing, CD4+ T cells and CD8+ T cells were sorted from peripheral blood as separate populations. According to the germline V gene, CDR1 reads MGHRA and CDR2 reads YSYEKL. The V end loses 0 bases and the J end loses 6 bases, and a stretch of 18 bases separates them. Its CDR3 holds 17 amino acids, cysteine through phenylalanine. Only CDR3 DNA remains: 51 bases, in frame from the first base.

Genomic DNA was isolated from the sorted cells so that the TCRbeta CDR3 region could be sequenced. TCRbeta CDR3 regions were sequenced using the immunoSEQ Assay. The clones in this table, taken by TCRdb from immuneACCESS, are in-frame only. Not every clone is retained; where verified, under half of the shortfall comes from an unresolved V gene, and the cause of the rest is unknown. Counted in this sample were tens of thousands of clones; around 85% of them appeared once. About 13% of the sample goes to the ten largest clones. The source of this sequence is an adult with an advanced solid tumor such as melanoma, head and neck, liver or kidney cancer. The sample in question was CD4+ or CD8+ T cells sorted from blood, obtained in a trial of the OX40 agonist ivuxolimab. The receptor chain draws on TRBV4-1 and TRBJ2-1; the D gene is possibly TRBD1 or TRBD2, each agreeing over 5 bases. The nucleotides read TGCGCCAGCAGCCAAGAGACCGGGACCCCTGGTTCCAATGAGCAGTTCTTC. This sequence encodes CASSQETGTPGSNEQFF.